The 8 T cell receptor beta chains below come from one sample, sequenced in a study of T cell clonality in common variable immunodeficiency. The data were produced by immunoSEQ multiplex PCR, yet TCRdb's version contains in-frame clones alone and is incomplete. Altogether 35,000 to 55,000 clones were found in the sample, and no singletons occur. The sample comprised peripheral blood mononuclear cells. The receptor source for this set is a person aged 18 to 75 in good health.

This clone has a count of ten or more. With the read ending 3 residues before the CDR3 end, the germline J gene is used to fill in that end. The chain is built from TRBV15 and TRBJ1-2; a possible D gene is TRBD1 (6 bases). Trimming cost V 5 bases and J 3 bases, with 10 bases left between them. This CDR3 has 13 residues. CDR1 is LNHNV and CDR2 is YYDKDF in the germline V gene (reference sequence). The covered CDR3 bases are TGTGCCACCAGCGGCAGGGGATACTATGGC. The encoded protein is CATSGRGYYG. The whole CDR3 sequence is CATSGRGYYGYTF.

For this clone: The observed sequence ends 3 residues before the CDR3 terminus, with the missing tail filled in from the germline J gene. This rearrangement joins TRBV2 to TRBJ1-1; possibly TRBD1 for D (5 bases). Germline V gene sequence: CDR1 SNHLY, CDR2 FYNNEI. The CDR3 sequence is 11 residues long. The V end was cut by 10 bases, the J end by 3 bases, with 9 bases between. CDR3 DNA (partial): TGTGCCACCAACAGGTACACTGAA. Translated, it gives CATNRYTE. The CDR3 in its entirety is CATNRYTEAFF.

This clone was seen at least ten times. The CDR3 end lies 3 residues beyond the end of the read and is filled in from the germline J gene. The chain recombines TRBV5-6 with TRBJ2-2, with 11 bases aligning to TRBD2. Germline CDR1 SGHDT, CDR2 YYEEEE. V trimming: 3 bases; J trimming: 6 bases; junction bases outside the gene matches: 1. The CDR3 loop spans 14 amino acids. CDR3: CASSWGLAAGELFF. CDR3 bases read: TGTGCCAGCAGCTGGGGACTAGCGGCCGGGGAG.

This clone was counted ten times or more. The read ends 3 residues before the CDR3 terminus; that terminus is restored from the germline J gene. The chain joins TRBV4-2 to TRBJ1-1, with 9 bases lining up with TRBD1. The CDR3 extends over 16 amino acids. Germline loops: CDR1 LGHNA, CDR2 YNFKEQ. V was pared by 2 bases and J by 3 bases, with 7 bases of the junction left unmatched. Partial CDR3 DNA: TGTGCCAGCAGCCAATCCGGGACAGGGCAGCACACTGAA. Amino acid sequence: CASSQSGTGQHTE. The CDR3 reads in full as CASSQSGTGQHTEAFF.

In this sample, this clone turned up many times. The read ends 3 residues before the CDR3 terminus; that terminus is restored from the germline J gene. This chain connects TRBV29-1 to TRBJ1-2; D is possibly TRBD1 (6 bases). The CDR3 extends over 15 amino acids. V was clipped by 7 bases and J by 6 bases, with 24 bases between them. Germline V gives CDR1 SQVTM, CDR2 ANQGSEA. The CDR3 sequence: CSGRVGGRGRHGYTF. The covered CDR3 bases are TGCAGCGGACGCGTAGGGGGACGGGGCCGTCATGGC.

The sample holds many counts of this clone. The covered CDR3 bases are TGTGCCAGCAGTCCGAGCCGGGACTACGGGGAAAAA. Translating gives CASSPSRDYGEK. The complete CDR3 sequence is CASSPSRDYGEKLFF. V is TRBV12-3 or TRBV12-4 and J is TRBJ1-4, with D tentatively TRBD1 (5 bases). Read data end 3 residues before the CDR3 end; the end is taken from the germline J gene. V gave up 5 bases and J gave up 8 bases, with 18 bases separating them. The CDR3 contains 15 residues.

Many counts were recorded for this clone. The read finishes 3 residues shy of the CDR3 end, and the germline J gene is used to complete it. The chain uses TRBV18 and TRBJ1-6; a possible D gene is TRBD1 (5 bases). Trimming took 0 bases from V and 5 from J, leaving 11 bases between them. Germline V CDR1 and CDR2: KGHSH, LQKENI. CDR3 length equals 16 residues. The sequenced CDR3 bases are TGTGCCAGCTCACCACCGGGGCCGATTAATAATTCACCC. Translating it yields CASSPPGPINNSP. The whole CDR3 protein reads CASSPPGPINNSPLHF.

In this sample, this clone turned up a few times. Read coverage stops 3 residues before the CDR3 terminus; the germline J gene supplies the remainder. The V gene is TRBV6-4, the J gene TRBJ2-5, with D unclear. CDR3 size: 15 residues. V dropped 4 bases and J dropped 1 base, with 13 bases sitting between them. Per the germline V gene, CDR1 is MRHNA and CDR2 is SNTAGT. The CDR3 reads CASSAHDSCQETQYF. The DNA read from the CDR3 is TGTGCCAGCAGTGCCCACGACTCATGCCAAGAGACC.